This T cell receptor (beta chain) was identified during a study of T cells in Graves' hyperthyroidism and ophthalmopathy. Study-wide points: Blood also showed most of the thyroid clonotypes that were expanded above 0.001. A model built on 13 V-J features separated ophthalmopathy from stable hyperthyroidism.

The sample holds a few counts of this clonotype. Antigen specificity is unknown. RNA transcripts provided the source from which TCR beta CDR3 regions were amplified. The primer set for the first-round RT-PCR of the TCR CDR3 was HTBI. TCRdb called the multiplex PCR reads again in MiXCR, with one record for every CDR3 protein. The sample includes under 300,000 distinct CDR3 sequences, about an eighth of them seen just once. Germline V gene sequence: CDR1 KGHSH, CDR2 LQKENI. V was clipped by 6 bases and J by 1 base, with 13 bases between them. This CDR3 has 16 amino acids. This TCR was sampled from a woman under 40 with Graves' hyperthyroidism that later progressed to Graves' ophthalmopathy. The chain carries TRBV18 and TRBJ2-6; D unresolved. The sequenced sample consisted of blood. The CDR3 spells CASSESEGSGANVLTF. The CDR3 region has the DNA TGTGCCAGCTCCGAGTCGGAAGGGTCTGGGGCCAACGTCCTGACTTTC.